This T cell receptor (beta chain) was captured in a study of T-cell memory formation after mild COVID-19. TCRdb re-called the 5' RACE reads with MiXCR, one entry per CDR3 protein. The sample records about 600,000 distinct CDR3 sequences, less than 25% being singletons. Trimming removed 5 bases at V and 2 bases at J, with 7 bases between. Germline CDR1 LGHNA, CDR2 YSLEER. The length of the CDR3 is 13 residues. The chain couples TRBV4-3 to TRBJ2-1; D ambiguous. Sequenced input: PBMCs or a T cell subset sorted from them (not recorded which). This TCR derives from an adult woman who had mild COVID-19 (a few samples of this study predate the infection). Cell type and time point are not known. The DNA of the CDR3 is TGCGCCAGCAGCGGAATGGCCTACAATGAGCAGTTCTTC. Translated: CASSGMAYNEQFF.